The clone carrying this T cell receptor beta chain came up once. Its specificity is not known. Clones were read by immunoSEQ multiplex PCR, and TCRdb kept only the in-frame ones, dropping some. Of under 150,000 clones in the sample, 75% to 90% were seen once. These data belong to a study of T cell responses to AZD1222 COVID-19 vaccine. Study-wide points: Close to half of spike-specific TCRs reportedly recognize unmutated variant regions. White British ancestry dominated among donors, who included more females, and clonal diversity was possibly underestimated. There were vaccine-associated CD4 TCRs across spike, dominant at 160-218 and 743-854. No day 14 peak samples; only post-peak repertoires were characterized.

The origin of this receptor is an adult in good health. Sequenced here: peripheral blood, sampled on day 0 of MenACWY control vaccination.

CDR3 bases: TGTGCCAGCAGTTTAACAGATACGCAGTATTTT. Translated: CASSLTDTQYF. This chain uses TRBV28 with TRBJ2-3; D gene uncertain. The ends were cut back, 2 bases at V and 3 bases at J, with 0 bases in the middle. The CDR3 consists of 11 residues. Germline V CDR1 and CDR2: MDHEN, SYDVKM. The full variable domain, completed using reference TRBV28 and TRBJ2-3, is DVKVTQSSRYLVKRTGEKVFLECVQDMDHENMFWYRQDPGLGLRLIYFSYDVKMKEKGDIPEGYSVSREKKERFSLILESASTNQTSMYLCASSLTDTQYFGPGTRLTVL.